Listed here are 16 T cell receptor beta chains from one sample, sequenced in a study of blood T cell repertoires in COVID-19. Here immunoSEQ multiplex PCR was the method, and the copy in TCRdb shows in-frame clones only, minus some. This sample has 380,000 or so clones; roughly 88% occur once, and the top ten carry 2% to 2.5%. The specimen was PBMCs or T cells enriched from blood (not recorded which). These receptors all come from a middle-aged woman with acute COVID-19.

The chain combines TRBV18 with TRBJ1-6; TRBD1 is a possible D gene (6 bases). This CDR3 is 18 amino acids long. V was pared by 4 bases and J by 1 base, with 17 bases between. CDR1 and CDR2 from the germline V gene are KGHSH and LQKENI. The CDR3 spells CASSRPTGPISYNSPLHF. In nucleotides, the CDR3 is TGTGCCAGCTCACGGCCTACAGGGCCTATATCCTATAATTCACCCCTCCACTTT.

This chain connects TRBV9 to TRBJ2-2, with D possibly being TRBD2 (5 bases). The CDR3 length is 16 residues. CDR1 SGDLS and CDR2 YYNGEE come from the germline V gene. V was cut by 1 base and J by 3 bases, with 13 bases left in between. CDR3 in DNA: TGTGCCAGCAGCGTAAGTACCCCGGAGGACACCGGGGAGCTGTTTTTT. This sequence encodes CASSVSTPEDTGELFF.

A word on this clone: Other DNA variants within this sample encode the same CDR3. V usage is TRBV19 and J usage is TRBJ1-1; 7 bases map to TRBD1. V shed 3 bases and J 4 bases; nucleotides not matched to a gene: 2. CDR1 is LNHDA, CDR2 SQIVND, per germline (reference sequence). This CDR3 contains 13 residues. The CDR3 sequence: CASSIRQGTEAFF. The CDR3 region has the DNA TGTGCCAGTAGTATCCGACAGGGCACTGAAGCTTTCTTT.

This sequence joins TRBV19 and TRBJ1-5, with TRBD1 matching 10 bases. There are 17 residues in the CDR3. J was trimmed by 0 bases and V by 6 bases; bases with no gene match: 8. The germline gives CDR1 LNHDA, CDR2 SQIVND (reference sequence). The CDR3 region is CASSKGTGAYSNQPQHF. CDR3 sequence (DNA): TGTGCCAGTAGCAAGGGGACAGGGGCTTATAGCAATCAGCCCCAGCATTTT.

The rearrangement links TRBV5-6 to TRBJ1-2, with a tentative D call TRBD1 (5 bases). CDR1 and CDR2 (germline): SGHDT, YYEEEE. The CDR3 has 17 amino acids. Trimming cost V 4 bases and J 0 bases, with 19 bases left between them. Here the CDR3 reads CASSGGTDTISNYGYTF. The DNA for the CDR3 is TGTGCCAGCAGCGGGGGGACGGACACTATATCTAACTATGGCTACACCTTC.

This clone was detected a few times. The chain links TRBV19 to TRBJ2-3, with TRBD2 as a possible D gene (5 bases). Germline CDR1 LNHDA, CDR2 SQIVND (reference sequence). Trimming removed 4 bases at V and 4 bases at J, with 6 bases between. CDR3 length: 12 amino acids. The CDR3 DNA sequence: TGTGCCAGTAGTAAACTAGCAGATACGCAGTATTTT. This encodes CASSKLADTQYF.

This chain links TRBV30 with TRBJ1-2; 10 bases match TRBD1. The CDR3 length is 13 residues. Trimming cost V 5 bases and J 6 bases; bases outside gene matches: 6. Looked up from germline, CDR1 is GTSNPN and CDR2 is SVGIG (reference sequence). CDR3 protein: CAWGIGTGDGYTF. Here the CDR3 DNA reads TGTGCCTGGGGAATCGGGACAGGGGATGGCTACACCTTC. Drawing the rest from reference TRBV30 and TRBJ1-2, the complete variable domain is SQTIHQWPATLVQPVGSPLSLECTVEGTSNPNLYWYRQAAGRGLQLLFYSVGIGQISSEVPQNLSASRPQDRQFILSSKKLLLSDSGFYLCAWGIGTGDGYTFGSGTRLTVV.

The rearrangement uses TRBV7-2 and TRBJ2-1; D may be TRBD2 (5 bases). CDR1 and CDR2 from the germline V gene are SGHTA and FQGNSA. With 1 base removed from V and 14 bases from J, the gap between germline ends came to 15 bases. The CDR3 is 13 residues long. The CDR3 region is CASSLGAKRREFF. CDR3 in DNA: TGTGCCAGCAGCTTAGGGGCAAAACGGCGGGAGTTCTTC.

The rearrangement joins TRBV3-1 (or the pseudogene TRBV3-2) to TRBJ2-3, with D possibly matching TRBD2 (5 bases). This CDR3 has 14 residues. Trimming took 0 bases from V and 5 from J, leaving 9 bases between them. Germline V gives CDR1 LGHDT, CDR2 YNNKEL (reference sequence). The CDR3 nucleotides read TGTGCCAGCAGCCAAGATGTTAGCGAAGATACGCAGTATTTT. Protein: CASSQDVSEDTQYF.

The chain combines TRBV20-1 with TRBJ2-1; D is unresolved. The CDR3 length is 11 residues. V shed 2 bases and J shed 6 bases, with 5 bases lying between them. From germline, CDR1 is DFQATT and CDR2 SNEGSKA (reference sequence). The CDR3 is CSARILNEQFF. CDR3 nucleotides: TGCAGTGCTAGAATCCTCAATGAGCAGTTCTTC.

This chain uses TRBV15 with TRBJ2-7; 7 nucleotides line up with TRBD2. From germline, CDR1 is LNHNV and CDR2 YYDKDF (reference sequence). The CDR3 length is 15 residues. V lost 0 bases, J lost 4 bases, and 6 bases stayed unmatched. This CDR3 is CATSRDLGGKYEQYF. Here the CDR3 DNA reads TGTGCCACCAGCAGAGATCTCGGGGGGAAGTACGAGCAGTACTTC.

For this clone: Other DNA sequences in this specimen translate into the identical CDR3. This chain uses TRBV7-9 with TRBJ2-2; 7 positions agree with TRBD1. This CDR3 has 15 residues. In germline, CDR1 is SEHNR, CDR2 FQNEAQ (reference sequence). The V segment lost 3 bases and the J segment 1 base; nucleotides outside the gene matches: 2. The CDR3 DNA follows: TGTGCCAGCAGCTTTAGGACAGGGAACACCGGGGAGCTGTTTTTT. It yields the protein CASSFRTGNTGELFF.

The chain combines TRBV7-2 with TRBJ1-5; 7 bases are a match to TRBD1. The V and J ends lost 3 bases and 0 bases, in that order; junction bases with no gene match: 11. CDR1 SGHTA and CDR2 FQGNSA come from the germline V gene. CDR3 length: 18 residues. CDR3 sequence (DNA): TGTGCCAGCAGCTTCGGCAGGGGGACGCCCTATAGCAATCAGCCCCAGCATTTT. It yields the protein CASSFGRGTPYSNQPQHF.

V gene TRBV9 combines with J gene TRBJ1-4; D gene uncertain. Trimming shortened V by 4 bases and J by 6 bases, and 10 bases separated the two germline ends. Germline V lookup: CDR1 SGDLS, CDR2 YYNGEE. This CDR3 comprises 13 residues. CDR3 amino acids: CASSRGTDEKLFF. CDR3 nucleotides: TGTGCCAGCAGCCGGGGAACGGATGAAAAACTGTTTTTT.

The chain employs TRBV27 and TRBJ1-6; D is possibly TRBD1 (6 bases). The CDR3 loop spans 15 amino acids. V was trimmed by 3 bases and J by 6 bases, leaving 12 bases between them. CDR1 MNHEY and CDR2 SMNVEV come from the germline V gene (reference sequence). DNA of the CDR3: TGTGCCAGCAGTTTGCGGGGGCGCGGTAATTCACCCCTCCACTTT. Protein product: CASSLRGRGNSPLHF.

The sample holds a few counts of this clone. This chain links TRBV30 with TRBJ2-7; 8 bases map to TRBD1. The V gene end was trimmed by 3 bases and the J gene end by 3 bases; junction bases not matched to a gene: 7. The CDR3 is 14 amino acids. Germline CDR1 and CDR2: GTSNPN and SVGIG (reference sequence). The CDR3 loop is CAWSLDRGSYEQYF. The CDR3 DNA sequence: TGTGCCTGGAGCCTAGACAGGGGAAGCTACGAGCAGTACTTC.